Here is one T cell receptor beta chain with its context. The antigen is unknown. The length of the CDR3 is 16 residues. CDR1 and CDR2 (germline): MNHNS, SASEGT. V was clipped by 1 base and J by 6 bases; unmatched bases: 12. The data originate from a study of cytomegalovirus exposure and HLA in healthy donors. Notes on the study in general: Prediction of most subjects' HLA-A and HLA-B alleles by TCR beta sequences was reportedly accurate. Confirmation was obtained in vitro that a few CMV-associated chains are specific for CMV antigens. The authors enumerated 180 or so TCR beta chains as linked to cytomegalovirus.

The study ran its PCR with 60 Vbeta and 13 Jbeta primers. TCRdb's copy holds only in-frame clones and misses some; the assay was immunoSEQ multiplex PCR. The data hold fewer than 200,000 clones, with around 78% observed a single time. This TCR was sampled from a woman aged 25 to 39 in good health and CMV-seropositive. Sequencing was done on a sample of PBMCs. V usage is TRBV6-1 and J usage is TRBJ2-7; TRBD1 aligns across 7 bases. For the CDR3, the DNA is TGTGCCAGCAGTGAAGGCATGGGACAGAGTGCGATCGAGCAGTACTTC. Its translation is CASSEGMGQSAIEQYF.